This T cell receptor beta chain was identified during a study of T cell clonotyping in hematopoietic cell transplantation. CDR1 SQVTM and CDR2 ANQGSEA come from the germline V gene. Germline trimming cut 4 bases from V and 6 bases from J; bases unmatched to any gene: 7. The CDR3 runs 14 residues. Assay: immunoSEQ multiplex PCR; the TCRdb copy retains only in-frame clones and omits some. The sample lists fewer than 80,000 clones, around 94% seen once, with approximately 1.5% in the top ten. Regarding the study as a whole: Broader posttransplant TCR repertoire diversity was predicted by graft donor and pretransplant recipient Inverse Simpson Index values.

On this clone: As yet, its antigen is unknown.

The chain uses TRBV29-1 and TRBJ1-2; 11 bases match TRBD1. This sequence was found in a man in his fifties or sixties in good health. Some clones in this sample may be carry-over from other donors' samples. Material: peripheral blood mononuclear cells. The CDR3 DNA reads TGCAGCGTTGGGGGACAGGGGGAAGTAGATGGCTACACCTTC. Translating it yields CSVGGQGEVDGYTF. Full variable domain (missing parts from reference TRBV29-1 and TRBJ1-2): SAVISQKPSRDICQRGTSLTIQCQVDSQVTMMFWYRQQPGQSLTLIATANQGSEATYESGFVIDKFPISRPNLTFSTLTVSNMSPEDSSIYLCSVGGQGEVDGYTFGSGTRLTVV.